This is a list of T cell receptor beta chains from one sample in a study of cytotoxic CD8 clonotypes in ibrutinib-treated CLL. The assay was immunoSEQ multiplex PCR, and TCRdb's table has in-frame clones only and misses some. The profile shows 75,000 to 80,000 clones, approximately 82% of them singletons. This specimen was PBMCs, taken after 24 months of ibrutinib treatment. These receptors all come from a human donor with chronic lymphocytic leukemia. The CDR3 runs from the conserved cysteine through the conserved F or W. The D gene is left open where the match is weak. A row's size may be missing; if present it is once, few, many or a size class.

clone_size	v_call	j_call	d_call	cdr3_aa	cdr3_nt
.	TRBV10-1	TRBJ2-3	TRBD2	CASSGAKLAGGPTDTQYF	TGCGCCAGCAGCGGAGCTAAACTAGCGGGAGGGCCGACAGATACGCAGTATTTT
.	TRBV5-1	TRBJ1-5	.	CASSLAGGNQPQHF	TGCGCCAGCAGCTTGGCGGGCGGCAATCAGCCCCAGCATTTT
.	TRBV10-2	TRBJ2-7	.	CASRPGLSSYEQYF	TGCGCCAGCAGACCGGGACTTAGCTCCTACGAGCAGTACTTC
.	TRBV13	TRBJ2-7	TRBD2	CASSSGVRLNPSYEQYF	TGTGCCAGCAGCAGCGGGGTCAGGCTCAACCCCTCCTACGAGCAGTACTTC
once	TRBV30	TRBJ2-1	.	CAWIREELGGQFF	TGTGCCTGGATTCGGGAAGAACTAGGGGGGCAGTTCTTC
few	TRBV6-5	TRBJ1-2	.	CASRNTVNYGYTF	TGTGCCAGCAGAAATACAGTGAACTATGGCTACACCTTC
.	TRBV5-5	TRBJ2-5	.	CASSPGGLGPQETQYF	TGTGCCAGTAGCCCAGGGGGGTTAGGGCCACAAGAGACCCAGTACTTC
.	TRBV29-1	TRBJ2-3	TRBD2	CSTELAGVLDTQYF	TGCAGCACCGAACTAGCGGGAGTGTTAGATACGCAGTATTTT
.	TRBV6-1	TRBJ2-7	.	CASSATGTNSYEQYF	TGTGCCAGCAGCGCCACAGGGACTAATTCCTACGAGCAGTACTTC
.	TRBV7-7	TRBJ2-1	TRBD2	CASSLGLAAEQFF	TGTGCTAGCAGCTTGGGACTAGCGGCTGAGCAGTTCTTC
.	TRBV7-9	TRBJ2-3	.	CASSQGTDTQYF	TGTGCCAGCAGCCAGGGCACAGATACGCAGTATTTT
.	TRBV7-3	TRBJ1-4	.	CASSPGVGEKLFF	TGTGCCAGCAGCCCAGGGGTTGGGGAAAAACTGTTTTTT
.	TRBV30	TRBJ1-5	.	CAWSLGGGQPQHF	TGTGCCTGGAGTCTGGGGGGAGGACAGCCCCAGCATTTT
few	TRBV9	TRBJ2-7	.	CASSVGGQGIYEQYF	TGTGCCAGCAGCGTAGGCGGGCAGGGCATCTACGAGCAGTACTTC
.	TRBV4-1	TRBJ2-2	.	CASSLRDLQTGELFF	TGCGCCAGCAGCCTGCGGGACTTACAAACGGGGGAGCTGTTTTTT
.	TRBV7-2	TRBJ1-2	TRBD1	CATLGQGYGYTF	TGTGCCACTCTAGGACAGGGTTACGGCTACACCTTC
.	TRBV7-2	TRBJ2-1	TRBD2	CASSLTVLAGTYNEQFF	TGTGCCAGCAGCTTAACGGTACTAGCGGGAACCTACAATGAGCAGTTCTTC
.	TRBV2	TRBJ1-5	.	CASRGISGSNQPQHF	TGTGCCAGCAGAGGTATCAGTGGGAGCAATCAGCCCCAGCATTTT
few	TRBV15	TRBJ2-2	.	CATKYGSGTGELFF	TGTGCCACCAAGTACGGGAGTGGAACCGGGGAGCTGTTTTTT
once	TRBV5-1	TRBJ1-2	.	CASSLDGGGGYTF	TGCGCCAGCAGCTTGGATGGGGGAGGGGGCTACACCTTC
.	TRBV6-5	TRBJ2-2	TRBD1	CASSNRGPGTGELFF	TGTGCCAGCTCGAACAGGGGGCCGGGCACCGGGGAGCTGTTTTTT
.	TRBV7-2	TRBJ1-2	.	CASSAGGSNYGYTF	TGTGCCAGCAGCGCCGGGGGTTCTAACTATGGCTACACCTTC
.	TRBV5-1	TRBJ1-1	.	CASSFGELNTEAFF	TGCGCCAGCAGCTTCGGGGAGTTGAACACTGAAGCTTTCTTT
.	TRBV27	TRBJ2-3	.	CASSRRTDIATDTQYF	TGTGCCAGCAGTAGGAGGACAGACATCGCCACAGATACGCAGTATTTT
once	TRBV5-1	TRBJ2-7	TRBD2	CASSLVLAGGYEQYF	TGCGCCAGCAGCTTGGTGCTAGCGGGAGGCTACGAGCAGTACTTC
.	TRBV4-1	TRBJ2-1	.	CASSLRLVPGNEQFF	TGCGCCAGCAGCCTGAGACTAGTTCCCGGGAATGAGCAGTTCTTC
.	TRBV19	TRBJ2-3	TRBD2	CASRRGTSGSFTDTQYF	TGTGCCAGTAGACGTGGGACTAGCGGGAGCTTCACAGATACGCAGTATTTT
.	TRBV25-1	TRBJ2-3	.	CASSEAGGLSTDTQYF	TGTGCCAGCAGTGAAGCGGGTGGCTTGAGCACAGATACGCAGTATTTT
once	TRBV28	TRBJ2-7	.	CASDEGGETYEQYF	TGTGCCAGCGATGAGGGGGGAGAGACCTACGAGCAGTACTTC
.	TRBV9	TRBJ2-1	TRBD2	CASSPRWGTSGYNEQFF	TGTGCCAGCAGCCCTCGTTGGGGGACTAGCGGTTACAATGAGCAGTTCTTC
.	TRBV14	TRBJ1-6	.	CASSQTGGSPLHF	TGTGCCAGCAGCCAAACCGGGGGTTCACCCCTCCACTTT
.	TRBV5-6	TRBJ2-5	.	CASSFRRLWGETQYF	TGTGCCAGCAGCTTTCGGCGTTTGTGGGGCGAGACCCAGTACTTC
.	TRBV5-1	TRBJ2-7	TRBD2	CASSRGRLAGGPSEQYF	TGCGCCAGCAGCCGTGGTCGGCTAGCGGGAGGGCCTAGCGAGCAGTACTTC
.	TRBV15	TRBJ2-5	.	CATSRAGETQYF	TGTGCCACCAGCAGAGCGGGAGAGACCCAGTACTTC
.	TRBV5-4	TRBJ2-2	.	CASSLVGPNTGELFF	TGTGCCAGCAGCTTGGTCGGGCCGAACACCGGGGAGCTGTTTTTT
few	TRBV18	TRBJ2-5	.	CASSPLTGETQYF	TGTGCCAGCTCACCGTTGACTGGAGAGACCCAGTACTTC
.	TRBV19	TRBJ1-1	TRBD1	CASSKSSPGQLPSRGAFF	TGTGCCAGTAGTAAGTCCAGTCCGGGACAGCTCCCCTCCCGAGGAGCTTTCTTT
.	TRBV4-3	TRBJ2-5	TRBD1	CASSQATGGQETQYF	TGCGCCAGCAGCCAGGCGACAGGGGGCCAAGAGACCCAGTACTTC
.	TRBV30	TRBJ1-1	TRBD1	CAWNRDRGTEAFF	TGTGCCTGGAACCGGGACAGAGGCACTGAAGCTTTCTTT
.	TRBV18	TRBJ2-7	TRBD2	CASSPRTSGAYEQYF	TGTGCCAGCTCACCACGGACTAGCGGGGCCTACGAGCAGTACTTC
.	TRBV11-2	TRBJ2-7	.	CASSLAASSSYEQYF	TGTGCCAGCAGCTTAGCCGCGTCAAGCTCCTACGAGCAGTACTTC
.	TRBV28	TRBJ2-7	TRBD2	CASGTSGREQYF	TGTGCCAGCGGGACTAGCGGGAGGGAGCAGTACTTC
.	TRBV13	TRBJ1-4	TRBD1	CASKEGTGWDEKLFF	TGTGCCAGCAAGGAAGGGACAGGGTGGGACGAAAAACTGTTTTTT
.	TRBV10-3	TRBJ1-4	.	CAISTKANEKLFF	TGTGCCATCAGCACAAAGGCTAATGAAAAACTGTTTTTT
.	TRBV10-3	TRBJ1-4	.	CAISDRGGGNEKLFF	TGTGCCATCAGTGACCGTGGGGGGGGTAATGAAAAACTGTTTTTT
.	TRBV2	TRBJ1-1	.	CASSEDSLNTEAFF	TGTGCCAGCAGTGAAGACAGCTTGAACACTGAAGCTTTCTTT
.	TRBV7-8	TRBJ1-3	.	CASSWTREAGNTIYF	TGTGCCAGCAGCTGGACCAGGGAGGCTGGAAACACCATATATTTT
.	TRBV28	TRBJ1-2	.	CASSLGSENYGYTF	TGTGCCAGCAGTTTGGGCAGTGAGAACTATGGCTACACCTTC
.	TRBV18	TRBJ2-3	.	CASSHQAGMTDTQYF	TGTGCCAGCTCACATCAGGCAGGGATGACAGATACGCAGTATTTT
.	TRBV18	TRBJ2-7	TRBD1	CASSPLPGTEDYEQYF	TGTGCCAGCTCACCTCTCCCCGGGACAGAAGATTACGAGCAGTACTTC
.	TRBV7-6	TRBJ2-1	TRBD2	CASSWGLAASYNEQFF	TGTGCCAGCAGCTGGGGACTAGCCGCCTCCTACAATGAGCAGTTCTTC
.	TRBV29-1	TRBJ2-3	TRBD1	CSVDGDRVYTQYF	TGCAGCGTTGATGGCGACAGGGTATATACGCAGTATTTT
.	TRBV5-6	TRBJ1-4	.	CASSLTSGLDEKLFF	TGTGCCAGCAGCCTTACCTCAGGGTTGGATGAAAAACTGTTTTTT